These 29 T cell receptor beta chains came from one sample sequenced in a study of blood T cell repertoires in COVID-19. The method was immunoSEQ multiplex PCR; TCRdb's version includes in-frame clones alone and lacks a portion of them. In the table there are roughly 670,000 clones, over 80% of which are singletons. The sequencing input was peripheral blood. These receptors came from a woman younger than 30 with acute or convalescent COVID-19.

This clone was counted a single time. This CDR3 is CASSLYRFVPNYGYTF. The CDR3 nucleotides are TGTGCCAGCAGCTTGTACAGGTTTGTCCCCAACTATGGCTACACCTTC. The rearrangement joins TRBV5-6 to TRBJ1-2; the D gene is possibly TRBD1 (5 bases). CDR1 SGHDT and CDR2 YYEEEE come from the germline V gene. V lost 1 base and J 2 bases, leaving 15 bases between the germline ends. This CDR3 region has 16 residues.

The J gene is TRBJ1-5, the V gene TRBV30; D unclear. Trimming left V 0 bases short and J 1 base short, with 7 bases between. The CDR3 contains 14 residues. Germline-derived CDR1 and CDR2 are GTSNPN and SVGIG (reference sequence). The CDR3 coding sequence is TGTGCCTGGAGTGTAAAGAGCAGCAATCAGCCCCAGCATTTT. It yields the protein CAWSVKSSNQPQHF.

This clone was seen just once. J is TRBJ1-2 and V is TRBV15; D possibly corresponds to TRBD1 (5 bases). V gave up 1 base and J gave up 4 bases, with 13 bases separating them. The CDR3 has 15 residues. CDR1 and CDR2 (germline): LNHNV, YYDKDF (reference sequence). The CDR3, as DNA: TGTGCCACCAGCAGAGTTAACGCACAGGTCTATGGCTACACCTTC. Its translation is CATSRVNAQVYGYTF.

V usage is TRBV6-5 and J usage is TRBJ2-2, with D possibly being TRBD2 (5 bases). Germline assignment: CDR1 MNHEY and CDR2 SVGAGI. Trimming cost V 2 bases and J 5 bases, with 15 bases left between them. This CDR3 contains 16 residues. The CDR3 DNA reads as TGTGCCAGCAGTTACGAAGGTTTTTCGGGGACCGGGGAGCTGTTTTTT. Translating it yields CASSYEGFSGTGELFF.

DNA for the CDR3: TGTGCCAGCAGCGTATTGCAGTACAGCTCCTATAATTCACCCCTCCACTTT. This codes for CASSVLQYSSYNSPLHF. The V gene is TRBV9, the J gene TRBJ1-6; no clear D gene. Trimming took off 1 base at V and 0 bases at J, with 11 bases between the two ends. CDR3 length equals 17 residues. Germline V gives CDR1 SGDLS, CDR2 YYNGEE.

This clone has just one count. CDR3 in amino acids: CASSPRDRGLGYGYTF. CDR3 coding DNA: TGTGCCAGCAGCCCGCGGGACAGGGGGCTAGGGTATGGCTACACCTTC. V usage is TRBV4-2 and J usage is TRBJ1-2, with TRBD1 matching 12 bases. V shed 4 bases, J shed 5 bases, and the junction held 8 bases outside the gene matches. The CDR3 is 16 amino acids. Looked up from germline, CDR1 is LGHNA and CDR2 is YNFKEQ.

This chain links TRBV29-1 with TRBJ1-5, with D possibly being TRBD1 (5 bases). The V and J ends lost 4 bases and 9 bases respectively, with 16 bases between them. Germline lookup yields CDR1 SQVTM and CDR2 ANQGSEA. The CDR3 is 13 amino acids. CDR3 bases: TGCAGCGTTGGGTTCGAGGAGGGACTGCCCCAGCATTTT. This translates into CSVGFEEGLPQHF. The whole variable domain, remainder taken from reference TRBV29-1 and TRBJ1-5, is SAVISQKPSRDICQRGTSLTIQCQVDSQVTMMFWYRQQPGQSLTLIATANQGSEATYESGFVIDKFPISRPNLTFSTLTVSNMSPEDSSIYLCSVGFEEGLPQHFGDGTRLSIL.

The chain has TRBV6-2 or TRBV6-3 and TRBJ2-1, with TRBD2 matching over 8 bases. The CDR3 totals 15 residues. The V segment lost 4 bases and the J segment 8 bases; nucleotides outside the gene matches: 10. The V gene's germline CDR1 is MNHEY and CDR2 SVGEGT. As DNA, the CDR3 is TGTGCCAGCAGTTTCTTTGCGGGGGGAATCGATGAGCAGTTCTTC. It codes for CASSFFAGGIDEQFF.

The J gene is TRBJ1-1, the V gene TRBV6-5; 9 bases match TRBD1. J was trimmed by 4 bases and V by 6 bases; bases with no gene match: 9. This CDR3 is built from 15 residues. CDR1 and CDR2 from the germline V gene are MNHEY and SVGAGI. The CDR3 DNA reads TGTGCCAGCAGGTCAGGGACAGGGAAATTCACTGAAGCTTTCTTT. Protein sequence: CASRSGTGKFTEAFF.

The V gene is TRBV6-5, the J gene TRBJ1-1; unclear D gene. V dropped 8 bases and J dropped 5 bases, with 18 bases sitting between them. In germline, CDR1 is MNHEY, CDR2 SVGAGI. This CDR3 has 14 amino acids. CDR3 loop: CASEEGLGRTEAFF. CDR3 bases: TGTGCCAGCGAGGAGGGCTTAGGAAGGACTGAAGCTTTCTTT.

The chain links TRBV6-6 to TRBJ1-2; perhaps TRBD1 as D (5 bases). Germline values: CDR1 MNHNY, CDR2 SVGAGI (reference sequence). The CDR3 has 14 residues. V lost 6 bases and J lost 2, with 13 bases in between. CDR3 sequence reads: CASRFAGPNYGYTF. The CDR3, as DNA: TGTGCCAGCAGATTCGCAGGGCCAAACTATGGCTACACCTTC.

The chain recombines TRBV20-1 with TRBJ1-2; D is ambiguous. Trimming stripped 6 bases from V and 6 bases from J, with 11 bases between. The CDR3 totals 11 residues. The germline gives CDR1 DFQATT, CDR2 SNEGSKA (reference sequence). The CDR3 spells CSALDGDGYTF. The CDR3 DNA reads as TGCAGTGCCCTAGACGGTGATGGCTACACCTTC.

J is TRBJ1-2 and V is TRBV7-2; the match to TRBD1 covers 7 bases. The V gene end was trimmed by 5 bases and the J gene end by 4 bases; junction bases not matched to a gene: 10. Germline V gene lookup returns CDR1 SGHTA and CDR2 FQGNSA. CDR3 size: 15 residues. This CDR3 reads CASSRDRTGSYGYTF. The CDR3 nucleotides are TGTGCCAGCAGCCGTGATCGGACAGGTAGCTATGGCTACACCTTC.

The chain is built from TRBV21-1 and TRBJ2-3; TRBD1 reflects the table's D call only, with no check against the DNA. TRBV21-1 is termed a pseudogene. The CDR3 is 18 amino acids. CDR3 residues: CASSKKGGPVLPVDTQYF. CDR3 nucleotide sequence: TGTGCCAGCAGCAAAAAAGGGGGTCCGGTGCTCCCCGTAGATACGCAGTATTTT.

The CDR3 spells CASSRIGVNYGYTF. The DNA of the CDR3 is TGTGCCAGCAGCCGAATCGGGGTTAACTATGGCTACACCTTC. The V gene is TRBV7-9, the J gene TRBJ1-2, with D uncertain. The CDR3 contains 14 residues. Looked up from germline, CDR1 is SEHNR and CDR2 is FQNEAQ (reference sequence). Deletions cut 5 bases from V and 1 base from J, with 11 bases between.

The chain joins TRBV5-8 to TRBJ1-1; no reliable D call. Germline V gives CDR1 SGHTS, CDR2 YDEGEE. Trimming stripped 1 base from V and 1 base from J, with 14 bases between. This CDR3 is 16 amino acids long. CDR3 bases: TGTGCCAGCAGCTTGACTCGGTTGTACAGGAACACTGAAGCTTTCTTT. It is translated as CASSLTRLYRNTEAFF. The full variable domain, rest sourced from reference TRBV5-8 and TRBJ1-1, is EAGVTQSPTHLIKTRGQQATLRCSPISGHTSVYWYQQALGLGLQFLLWYDEGEERNRGNFPPRFSGRQFPNYSSELNVNALELEDSALYLCASSLTRLYRNTEAFFGQGTRLTVV.

The V gene is TRBV10-3, the J gene TRBJ1-3, with D perhaps matching TRBD1 (6 bases). The CDR3 is made up of 11 amino acids. Trimming took 9 bases from V and 4 from J, leaving 7 bases between them. Germline loops: CDR1 ENHRY, CDR2 SYGVKD. The CDR3 reads CAIGGGNTIYF. CDR3 DNA: TGTGCCATAGGGGGAGGAAACACCATATATTTT.

The genes are TRBV6-6 and TRBJ2-2; D remains unclear. CDR1 is MNHNY and CDR2 is SVGAGI in the germline V gene (reference sequence). V lost 7 bases to trimming and J lost 6 bases, with 6 bases between them. The CDR3 is made up of 11 amino acids. This CDR3 is CASTFPGELFF. The CDR3 DNA reads TGTGCCAGCACTTTCCCCGGGGAGCTGTTTTTT.

Regarding this clone: The germline gene is not matched at one end of the junction; a read error may be the cause. This sequence joins TRBV12-3 or TRBV12-4 and TRBJ1-1; maybe TRBD1 (6 bases). The CDR3 is 12 residues long. CDR3 in amino acids: CASSLRDTEAFF. The CDR3 bases are TGTGCCAGCAGTCTACGGGACACCGAAGCTTTCTTT.

The J gene is TRBJ2-5, the V gene TRBV6-6, with D unclear. The CDR3 sequence is 14 residues long. V dropped 2 bases and J dropped 2 bases, with 9 bases sitting between them. CDR1 is MNHNY and CDR2 is SVGAGI in the germline V gene (reference sequence). The CDR3 region has the DNA TGTGCCAGCAGTTACCATGACTGGCAAGAGACCCAGTACTTC. Residues: CASSYHDWQETQYF.

The CDR3 spells CAISEAWGLTTDTQYF. In nucleotides, the CDR3 is TGTGCCATCAGTGAGGCTTGGGGACTAACCACAGATACGCAGTATTTT. The chain uses TRBV10-3 and TRBJ2-3; 7 nucleotides align to TRBD2. The V gene's germline CDR1 is ENHRY and CDR2 SYGVKD. The CDR3 contains 16 residues. J lost 2 bases, V lost 2 bases, and 7 bases had no gene match.

The chain uses TRBV14 and TRBJ2-1; 7 bases align to TRBD1. CDR3 length equals 17 residues. Germline V gene sequence: CDR1 SGHDN, CDR2 FVKESK. Trimming took 4 bases from V and 5 from J; bases not matched to a gene: 14. DNA for the CDR3: TGTGCCAGCAGCCTTCTGGGGAAGGGACAGTTGAACAATGAGCAGTTCTTC. Encoded protein: CASSLLGKGQLNNEQFF.

The V and J genes are TRBV9 and TRBJ2-3; 10 positions agree with TRBD1. This CDR3 is built from 15 residues. The junction had 8 bases not matched to a gene; V was cut back by 6 bases and J by 4 bases. Germline values: CDR1 SGDLS, CDR2 YYNGEE. CDR3 bases: TGTGCCAGCAAAGGGGGGACAGGGGTCGCAGATACGCAGTATTTT. Its translation is CASKGGTGVADTQYF.

The chain uses TRBV4-2 and TRBJ2-3, with 12 bases aligning to TRBD2. The CDR3 loop spans 19 amino acids. Per germline, CDR1 LGHNA and CDR2 YNFKEQ. The ends lost 2 bases at V and 0 bases at J; junction bases unmatched: 9. CDR3 sequence (DNA): TGTGCCAGCAGCCAACTTACTAGCGGGGGGACCTCTAGCACAGATACGCAGTATTTT. Translated, it gives CASSQLTSGGTSSTDTQYF.

This clone showed up just a few times. The chain recombines TRBV9 with TRBJ2-1; TRBD1 matches at 7 bases. V dropped 4 bases and J dropped 6; count of bases not matched to a gene: 10. The germline CDR1 and CDR2 sequences are SGDLS and YYNGEE. The CDR3 length is 15 residues. The CDR3 coding sequence is TGTGCCAGCAGCTCAAAGGGAAACAGGGGCAATGAGCAGTTCTTC. Translating gives CASSSKGNRGNEQFF.

The CDR3 region is CASSHPDSGELFF. The CDR3 DNA is TGCGCCAGCAGCCACCCGGACAGCGGGGAGCTGTTTTTT. The J gene is TRBJ2-2, the V gene TRBV4-3; tentative D call: TRBD1 (6 bases). CDR3 length equals 13 residues. CDR1 and CDR2 from the germline V gene are LGHNA and YSLEER. With 3 bases removed from V and 7 bases from J, the gap between germline ends came to 9 bases.

The CDR3 sequence is CASSPDFGGFNQPQHF. For the CDR3, the DNA is TGTGCCAGCAGCCCCGATTTTGGCGGATTCAATCAGCCCCAGCATTTT. The V and J genes are TRBV6-2 or TRBV6-3 and TRBJ1-5; D unclear. Germline CDR1 reads MNHEY; CDR2 reads SVGEGT. Trimming left V 6 bases short and J 3 bases short, with 18 bases between. The CDR3 is made up of 16 amino acids.

The chain employs TRBV30 and TRBJ1-5, with D uncertain. CDR1 is GTSNPN and CDR2 is SVGIG in the germline V gene (reference sequence). Trimming left V 0 bases short and J 4 bases short, with 13 bases between. This CDR3 comprises 15 residues. The CDR3 protein is CAWSVGGTGNQPQHF. DNA for the CDR3: TGTGCCTGGAGTGTAGGTGGTACGGGGAATCAGCCCCAGCATTTT.

This chain joins TRBV21-1 and TRBJ1-3; the D call of TRBD1 is as the table states it, not checked on the DNA. TRBV21-1 is a pseudogene. This CDR3 is 18 amino acids long. DNA of the CDR3: TGTGCCAGCAGCAAATCCTCAACAAAGGACATCTCTGGAAACACCATATATTTT. This codes for CASSKSSTKDISGNTIYF.